This TCR beta chain was found in a study of T cell responses to AZD1222 COVID-19 vaccine. A word on this clone: What it binds is not known.

The assay was immunoSEQ multiplex PCR, and TCRdb's table has in-frame clones only and misses some. The data contain 90,000 to 150,000 clones, 87% of them singletons. This CDR3 comprises 15 residues. V shed 5 bases and J 5 bases; nucleotides not matched to a gene: 8. CDR1 and CDR2 from the germline V gene are LNHDA and SQIVND (reference sequence). Study results and limitations: Two doses of AZD1222 preceded a rise in Spike-specific TCR breadth and depth.

The input for sequencing was peripheral blood, taken 28 days after the second AZD1222 dose. V usage is TRBV19 and J usage is TRBJ1-2, with 10 bases fitting TRBD1. The sequence came from an adult who received the AZD1222 COVID-19 vaccine. This chain's CDR3 is CASSRRDRGVYGYTF. The CDR3 DNA reads as TGTGCCAGTAGTCGCCGGGACAGGGGTGTGTATGGCTACACCTTC.